The sequence of this T cell receptor (beta chain) was determined in a study of T cell responses to AZD1222 COVID-19 vaccine. Points from the study as a whole: Only a handful of people who got AZD1222 tested seropositive at baseline. Dominant at 160-218 and 743-854, vaccine-associated CD4 TCRs also spanned spike. Epitopes outside B.1.351 and B.1.1.7 mutated regions reportedly drew nearly half of spike TCRs. Donors, mostly white British, included more females; clonal diversity was possibly underestimated.

TCRdb's table, derived via immunoSEQ multiplex PCR, lists solely in-frame clones and lacks some. The repertoire consists of 90,000 to 120,000 clones, with around 91% occurring once and the leading ten covering over 15%. The germline V and J ends were trimmed by 0 bases and 7 bases, with 10 bases remaining between them. This CDR3 comprises 15 residues. Germline CDR1 is SGHDN and CDR2 is FVKESK. As concerns this clone: Antigen specificity is unknown. The conserved phenylalanine or tryptophan is not found at the CDR3 terminus, so this likely reflects a read error.

This sample comprised peripheral blood, obtained on day 0 of AZD1222 vaccination. The chain combines TRBV14 with TRBJ1-6; no firm D call. The clonotype originates from an adult in good health. The CDR3 is CASSQDTRLNSPLHL. Written as DNA, the CDR3 is TGTGCCAGCAGCCAAGATACCAGGTTGAATTCACCCCTCCACCTT.